A single sample gave rise to the 26 T cell receptor beta chains below, sequenced in a study of T-cell memory formation after mild COVID-19. TCRdb processed the 5' RACE reads anew with MiXCR; each CDR3 protein has one entry. The sample lists roughly 250,000 distinct CDR3 sequences, around 15% occurring once. Input material: PBMCs or a T cell subset sorted from them (not recorded which). The receptors originated from a man aged 18 to 35 who had mild COVID-19 (a few samples of this study predate the infection). Cell type and time point are not known.

This chain connects TRBV5-1 to TRBJ1-6; TRBD1 aligns across 7 bases. Germline loops: CDR1 SGHRS, CDR2 YFSETQ. The trim removed 0 bases at V and 0 bases at J, leaving 3 bases unmatched. The CDR3 extends over 17 amino acids. CDR3 sequence reads: CASSLDRGSSYNSPLHF. In DNA, the CDR3 is TGCGCCAGCAGCTTGGACAGGGGAAGCTCCTATAATTCACCCCTCCACTTT.

This rearrangement joins TRBV20-1 to TRBJ2-1; D is ambiguous. CDR1 is DFQATT and CDR2 is SNEGSKA in the germline V gene (reference sequence). This CDR3 comprises 14 residues. Trimming pared 7 bases from V and 4 bases from J, leaving 17 bases between. The CDR3 DNA is TGCAGTGTCCACCGGGTGGGTTCTTACAATGAGCAGTTCTTC. This gives the protein CSVHRVGSYNEQFF.

This chain uses TRBV7-9 with TRBJ1-3, with D uncertain. Per the germline V gene, CDR1 is SEHNR and CDR2 is FQNEAQ (reference sequence). The V and J ends lost 2 bases and 2 bases respectively, with 4 bases between them. CDR3 size: 13 residues. The DNA of the CDR3 is TGTGCCAGCAGCTTACTCGCTGGAAACACCATATATTTT. Translated: CASSLLAGNTIYF.

This clonotype has a handful of counts. J is TRBJ2-1 and V is TRBV6-5; 12 bases map to TRBD1. Per germline, CDR1 MNHEY and CDR2 SVGAGI. The ends lost 7 bases at V and 9 bases at J; junction bases unmatched: 10. The CDR3 has 15 residues. CDR3 sequence reads: CASTEPGQGASEQFF. The CDR3 DNA reads as TGTGCCAGCACCGAACCGGGACAGGGGGCGAGTGAGCAGTTCTTC.

This clonotype was seen a few times. V is TRBV29-1 and J is TRBJ2-7, with D possibly being TRBD1 or TRBD2 (5 bases each). Trimming removed 3 bases at V and 2 bases at J, with 11 bases between. The CDR3 runs to 13 residues. Per germline, CDR1 SQVTM and CDR2 ANQGSEA. For the CDR3, the DNA is TGCAGCGTTGAGTGGGACGGAGCCTACGAGCAGTACTTC. Amino acids: CSVEWDGAYEQYF.

This clonotype was observed a handful of times. V usage is TRBV5-1 and J usage is TRBJ2-2; 8 nucleotides agree with TRBD1. V lost 0 bases and J lost 4; bases outside the gene matches: 5. The germline CDR1 and CDR2 sequences are SGHRS and YFSETQ. This CDR3 has 16 amino acids. The CDR3 nucleotides read TGCGCCAGCAGCTTGGATCAGGGGGCGGTCACCGGGGAGCTGTTTTTT. Residues: CASSLDQGAVTGELFF.

The chain links TRBV6-5 to TRBJ1-3; 8 bases line up with TRBD1. The CDR3 has 15 amino acids. The trim removed 6 bases at V and 1 base at J, leaving 5 bases unmatched. Germline-derived CDR1 and CDR2 are MNHEY and SVGAGI. This chain's CDR3 is CASSRDRNSGNTIYF. The CDR3 bases are TGTGCCAGCAGCAGGGACAGGAATTCTGGAAACACCATATATTTT.

This clonotype was counted a few times. CDR3 in amino acids: CSAGATSGAQETQYF. The CDR3 DNA sequence: TGCAGTGCTGGAGCGACTAGCGGGGCCCAAGAGACCCAGTACTTC. This chain joins TRBV20-1 and TRBJ2-5; 11 bases line up with TRBD2. Per the germline V gene, CDR1 is DFQATT and CDR2 is SNEGSKA (reference sequence). The CDR3 has 15 residues. The J segment lost 1 base and the V segment lost 5 bases, leaving 6 bases of the junction unmatched.

This clonotype was recorded a few times. V and J are TRBV12-3 or TRBV12-4 and TRBJ1-1, with 11 bases lining up with TRBD1. The CDR3 has 13 residues. V lost 5 bases and J lost 5; bases outside the gene matches: 1. CDR3 in DNA: TGTGCCAGCAGTGGGACAGGGGGGACTGAAGCTTTCTTT. It codes for CASSGTGGTEAFF.

The CDR3 bases are TGTGCCAGCAGCAAGACAGGAGGGGACACTGAAGCTTTCTTT. As protein: CASSKTGGDTEAFF. The chain has TRBV7-9 and TRBJ1-1, with D perhaps TRBD1 (6 bases). The germline V gene has CDR1 SEHNR and CDR2 FQNEAQ (reference sequence). The CDR3 has 14 residues. V lost 5 bases to trimming and J lost 3 bases, with 13 bases between them.

This clonotype was seen only a few times. The CDR3 loop is CSASNSNTEAFF. As DNA, the CDR3 is TGCAGTGCTAGTAACAGCAACACTGAAGCTTTCTTT. V and J are TRBV20-1 and TRBJ1-1; D gene uncertain. This CDR3 region has 12 residues. Trimming took off 3 bases at V and 2 bases at J, with 7 bases between the two ends. Germline lookup yields CDR1 DFQATT and CDR2 SNEGSKA (reference sequence).

The sample holds a few counts of this clonotype. This rearrangement joins TRBV20-1 to TRBJ1-3; possible D gene TRBD1, 6 bases. The V gene lost 5 bases and the J gene lost 4 bases, with 9 bases spanning the gap. This CDR3 comprises 12 residues. Germline V gene lookup returns CDR1 DFQATT and CDR2 SNEGSKA (reference sequence). The CDR3 loop reads CSAPDRGNTIYF. In nucleotides, the CDR3 is TGCAGTGCTCCGGACAGAGGAAACACCATATATTTT.

This clonotype has just a few counts. The CDR3 loop reads CASTAQRPPGELFF. The CDR3 bases are TGTGCCAGCACTGCCCAGCGTCCCCCCGGGGAGCTGTTTTTT. This chain uses TRBV7-2 with TRBJ2-2; D is unresolved. Trimming shortened V by 7 bases and J by 6 bases, and 15 bases separated the two germline ends. Germline V gene data show CDR1 as SGHTA and CDR2 as FQGNSA. The CDR3 contains 14 residues.

The chain is built from TRBV12-3 or TRBV12-4 and TRBJ2-2; TRBD2 matches 8 bases. This CDR3 has 15 residues. V dropped 3 bases and J dropped 8; count of bases not matched to a gene: 8. The CDR3 region is CASSFPGTSVGELFF. The CDR3 DNA reads as TGTGCCAGCAGTTTCCCCGGGACTAGTGTAGGGGAGCTGTTTTTT.

The J gene is TRBJ1-1, the V gene TRBV10-3, with TRBD1 matching over 7 bases. CDR3 length: 12 amino acids. Trimming removed 10 bases from V and 7 bases from J; junction bases left unmatched: 9. Germline assignment: CDR1 ENHRY and CDR2 SYGVKD. CDR3 bases: TGTGCCACGTCGACAGGGAAGAGTGAAGCTTTCTTT. Residues: CATSTGKSEAFF.

CDR3 amino acids: CASSFGGATYEQYF. The CDR3 DNA reads TGTGCCAGCAGCTTCGGGGGGGCCACTTACGAGCAGTACTTC. This chain connects TRBV7-9 to TRBJ2-7, with 8 bases identical to TRBD2. V gave up 3 bases and J gave up 4 bases; unmatched junction bases: 5. Germline CDR1 and CDR2: SEHNR and FQNEAQ (reference sequence). The CDR3 is made up of 14 amino acids.

The chain has TRBV6-6 and TRBJ1-3; possibly TRBD1 for D (5 bases). The germline V and J ends were trimmed by 5 bases and 9 bases, with 20 bases remaining between them. Looked up from germline, CDR1 is MNHNY and CDR2 is SVGAGI (reference sequence). The CDR3 loop spans 15 amino acids. CDR3 nucleotide sequence: TGTGCCAGCAGTCAGCAGGGAACTGGAACCGGCACCATATATTTT. Translation gives CASSQQGTGTGTIYF.

This sequence joins TRBV7-8 and TRBJ2-7; the D gene is possibly TRBD2 (6 bases). There are 17 residues in the CDR3. The germline V and J ends were trimmed by 5 bases and 5 bases, with 25 bases remaining between them. The germline gives CDR1 SGHVS, CDR2 FQNEAQ. The CDR3 reads CASSPRGGGKGEDEQYF. DNA of the CDR3: TGTGCCAGCAGCCCCCGCGGCGGCGGGAAAGGCGAGGACGAGCAGTACTTC.

The genes are TRBV29-1 and TRBJ2-3; D uncertain. Between the trimmed V and J ends, which lost 6 bases and 2 bases, there was a span of 18 bases. CDR3 length equals 15 residues. Per germline, CDR1 SQVTM and CDR2 ANQGSEA. CDR3 loop: CSVAGRLRYTDTQYF. The CDR3 DNA is TGCAGCGTGGCCGGACGATTAAGATACACAGATACGCAGTATTTT.

The V call is TRBV27, the J call TRBJ2-7; 11 bases are a match to TRBD1. This CDR3 has 15 residues. V shed 0 bases and J 5 bases; nucleotides not matched to a gene: 3. CDR1 is MNHEY, CDR2 SMNVEV, per germline (reference sequence). The CDR3 reads CASSLSGTGGHEQYF. DNA of the CDR3: TGTGCCAGCAGTTTATCGGGGACAGGGGGTCACGAGCAGTACTTC.

The chain is built from TRBV20-1 and TRBJ1-1; a weak D match, TRBD1 (5 bases). Between the trimmed V and J ends, which lost 1 base and 8 bases, there was a span of 8 bases. The CDR3 contains 11 residues. Germline CDR1 and CDR2: DFQATT and SNEGSKA (reference sequence). CDR3: CSARVQAEAFF. The CDR3 DNA reads as TGCAGTGCTAGAGTACAGGCAGAAGCTTTCTTT.

This clonotype was seen a single time. J is TRBJ2-5 and V is TRBV5-1, with D perhaps matching TRBD2 (5 bases). CDR3 length: 14 residues. CDR1 and CDR2 (germline): SGHRS, YFSETQ. The ends were cut back, 10 bases at V and 0 bases at J, with 16 bases in the middle. The DNA for the CDR3 is TGCGCCGTCAGCTCAACACTAGACCAAGAGACCCAGTACTTC. It codes for CAVSSTLDQETQYF.

The rearrangement links TRBV6-6 to TRBJ1-2; D call uncertain. V was shortened by 6 bases and J by 4 bases, with 12 bases between the two germline ends. Germline CDR1 and CDR2: MNHNY and SVGAGI (reference sequence). This CDR3 region has 13 residues. CDR3 sequence (DNA): TGTGCCAGCAGCGACCGGGAGATCTATGGCTACACCTTC. The encoded protein is CASSDREIYGYTF.

This chain uses TRBV20-1 with TRBJ2-3; D might be TRBD1 (6 bases). Germline V gene lookup returns CDR1 DFQATT and CDR2 SNEGSKA (reference sequence). V was trimmed by 0 bases and J by 2 bases, leaving 12 bases between them. The CDR3 loop spans 15 amino acids. The CDR3 reads CSARDPDRDTDTQYF. The CDR3 DNA follows: TGCAGTGCTAGAGATCCGGACAGAGACACAGATACGCAGTATTTT.

The table lists this clonotype with a few counts. The chain couples TRBV19 to TRBJ2-3, with D hard to call. Germline CDR1 LNHDA, CDR2 SQIVND (reference sequence). Trimming removed 5 bases from V and 14 bases from J, with 14 bases in between. The length of the CDR3 is 11 residues. The CDR3 region is CASSFRRQLYF. The CDR3 DNA is TGTGCCAGTAGTTTCCGACGGCAACTGTATTTT.

The sample holds a few counts of this clonotype. The rearrangement joins TRBV4-1 to TRBJ1-2, with TRBD1 identical over 8 bases. Losses at the gene ends were 0 bases for V and 4 bases for J; bases not matched to a gene: 7. The CDR3 is 16 amino acids. Germline-derived CDR1 and CDR2 are MGHRA and YSYEKL. CDR3 loop: CASSQEGAGGSYGYTF. DNA of the CDR3: TGCGCCAGCAGCCAAGAAGGGGCAGGGGGCAGCTATGGCTACACCTTC.